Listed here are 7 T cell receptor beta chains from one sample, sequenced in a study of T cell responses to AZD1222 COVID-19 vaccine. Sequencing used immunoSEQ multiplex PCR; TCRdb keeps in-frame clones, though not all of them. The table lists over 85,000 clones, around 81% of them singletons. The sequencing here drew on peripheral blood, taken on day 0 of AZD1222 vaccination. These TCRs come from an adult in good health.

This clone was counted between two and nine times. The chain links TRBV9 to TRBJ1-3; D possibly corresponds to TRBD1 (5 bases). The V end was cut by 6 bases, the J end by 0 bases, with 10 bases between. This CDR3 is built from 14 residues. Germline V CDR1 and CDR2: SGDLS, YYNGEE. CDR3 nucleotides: TGTGCCAGCACGCGGGGCACCTCTGGAAACACCATATATTTT. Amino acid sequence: CASTRGTSGNTIYF.

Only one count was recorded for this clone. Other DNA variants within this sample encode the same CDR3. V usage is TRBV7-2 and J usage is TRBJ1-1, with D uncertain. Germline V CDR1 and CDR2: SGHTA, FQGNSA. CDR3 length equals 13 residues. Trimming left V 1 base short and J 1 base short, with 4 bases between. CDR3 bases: TGTGCCAGCAGCTTAGGTCAGAACACTGAAGCTTTCTTT. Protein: CASSLGQNTEAFF.

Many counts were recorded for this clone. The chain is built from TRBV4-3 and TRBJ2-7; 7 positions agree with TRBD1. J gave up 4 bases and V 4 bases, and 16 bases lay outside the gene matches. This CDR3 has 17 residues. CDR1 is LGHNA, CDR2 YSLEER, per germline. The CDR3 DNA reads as TGCGCCAGCAGCCCGGGACAGCCTCCTTGGGGGTTTTACGAGCAGTACTTC. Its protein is CASSPGQPPWGFYEQYF.

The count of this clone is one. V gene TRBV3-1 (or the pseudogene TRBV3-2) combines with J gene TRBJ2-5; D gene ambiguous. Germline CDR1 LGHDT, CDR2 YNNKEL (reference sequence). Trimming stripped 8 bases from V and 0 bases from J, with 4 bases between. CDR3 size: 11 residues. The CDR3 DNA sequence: TGTGCCAGCGGAGACCAAGAGACCCAGTACTTC. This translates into CASGDQETQYF.

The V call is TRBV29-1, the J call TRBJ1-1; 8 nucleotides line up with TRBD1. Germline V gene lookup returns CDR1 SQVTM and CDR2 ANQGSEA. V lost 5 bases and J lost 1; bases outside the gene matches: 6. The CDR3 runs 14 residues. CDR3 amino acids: CSVRRQGSNTEAFF. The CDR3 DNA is TGCAGCGTTAGACGACAGGGGTCGAACACTGAAGCTTTCTTT. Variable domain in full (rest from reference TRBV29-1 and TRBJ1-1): SAVISQKPSRDICQRGTSLTIQCQVDSQVTMMFWYRQQPGQSLTLIATANQGSEATYESGFVIDKFPISRPNLTFSTLTVSNMSPEDSSIYLCSVRRQGSNTEAFFGQGTRLTVV.

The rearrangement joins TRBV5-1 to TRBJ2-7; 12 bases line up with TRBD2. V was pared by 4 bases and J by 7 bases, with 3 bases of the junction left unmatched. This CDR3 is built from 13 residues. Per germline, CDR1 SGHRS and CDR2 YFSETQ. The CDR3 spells CASSPGTSGEQYF. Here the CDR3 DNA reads TGCGCCAGCAGCCCCGGGACTAGCGGGGAGCAGTACTTC.

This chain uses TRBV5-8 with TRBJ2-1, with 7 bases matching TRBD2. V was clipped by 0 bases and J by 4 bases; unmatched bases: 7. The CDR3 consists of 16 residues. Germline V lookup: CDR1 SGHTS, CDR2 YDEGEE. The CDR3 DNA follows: TGTGCCAGCAGCTTGGCCGGGAGCGGGGTTTACAATGAGCAGTTCTTC. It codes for CASSLAGSGVYNEQFF. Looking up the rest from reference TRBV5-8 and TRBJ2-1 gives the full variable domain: EAGVTQSPTHLIKTRGQQATLRCSPISGHTSVYWYQQALGLGLQFLLWYDEGEERNRGNFPPRFSGRQFPNYSSELNVNALELEDSALYLCASSLAGSGVYNEQFFGPGTRLTVL.